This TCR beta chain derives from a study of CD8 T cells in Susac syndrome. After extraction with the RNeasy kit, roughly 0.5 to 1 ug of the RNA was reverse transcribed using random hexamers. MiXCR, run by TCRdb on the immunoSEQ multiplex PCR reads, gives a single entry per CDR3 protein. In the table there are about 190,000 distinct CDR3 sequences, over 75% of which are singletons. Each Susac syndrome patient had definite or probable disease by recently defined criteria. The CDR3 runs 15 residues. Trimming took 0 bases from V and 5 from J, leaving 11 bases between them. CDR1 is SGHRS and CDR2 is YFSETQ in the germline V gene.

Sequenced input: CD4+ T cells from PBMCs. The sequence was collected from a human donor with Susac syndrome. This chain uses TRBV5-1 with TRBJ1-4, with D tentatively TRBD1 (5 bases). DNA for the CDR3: TGCGCCAGCAGCTTGGAGGGGACTTTAAATGAAAAACTGTTTTTT. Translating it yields CASSLEGTLNEKLFF.